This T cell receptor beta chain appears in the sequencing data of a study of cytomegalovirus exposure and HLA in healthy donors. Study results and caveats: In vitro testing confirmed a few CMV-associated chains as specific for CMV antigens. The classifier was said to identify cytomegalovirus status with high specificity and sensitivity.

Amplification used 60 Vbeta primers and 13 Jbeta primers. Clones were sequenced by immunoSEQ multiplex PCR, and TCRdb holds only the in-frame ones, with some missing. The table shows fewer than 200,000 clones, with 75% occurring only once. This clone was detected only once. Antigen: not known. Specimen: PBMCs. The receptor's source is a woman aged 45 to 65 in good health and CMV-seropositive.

CDR3 loop: CAWSSSGSGSPLHF. CDR3 in DNA: TGTGCCTGGAGTTCGAGTGGATCGGGTTCACCCCTCCACTTT. This chain connects TRBV30 to TRBJ1-6; D is undetermined. Trimming took 2 bases from V and 9 from J, leaving 14 bases between them. The V gene's germline CDR1 is GTSNPN and CDR2 SVGIG (reference sequence). There are 14 residues in the CDR3.